These 17 T cell receptor beta chains came from one sample sequenced in a study of graft-versus-host responses after intestinal transplantation. Measured with immunoSEQ multiplex PCR; TCRdb has only the in-frame clones, and not every one. The data show about 110,000 clones, 93% seen once. Antigen specificity for these receptors is unknown. This specimen was unstimulated CD8+ T cells sorted from spleen or lymph node cells, taken before intestinal transplant. These receptors were collected from a human donor who received an intestinal transplant.

V and J are TRBV27 and TRBJ2-7; D possibly corresponds to TRBD1 (5 bases). Germline CDR1 and CDR2: MNHEY and SMNVEV (reference sequence). The V end was cut by 8 bases, the J end by 5 bases, with 13 bases between. The CDR3 sequence is 12 residues long. The CDR3 DNA reads as TGTGCCAGCCGCCTGGGGCCCCACGAGCAGTACTTC. This encodes CASRLGPHEQYF.

The rearrangement links TRBV7-6 to TRBJ1-2, with D unclear. In germline, CDR1 is SGHVS, CDR2 FNYEAQ. The CDR3 spans 13 residues. V lost 3 bases and J lost 1, with 6 bases in between. This chain's CDR3 is CASSLGDNYGYTF. CDR3 nucleotides: TGTGCCAGCAGCTTGGGTGATAACTATGGCTACACCTTC.

The chain couples TRBV19 to TRBJ2-7; tentative D call: TRBD1 (5 bases). Trimming removed 6 bases from V and 3 bases from J, with 6 bases in between. Per the germline V gene, CDR1 is LNHDA and CDR2 is SQIVND (reference sequence). The CDR3 has 11 amino acids. CDR3 loop: CASRDNYEQYF. The CDR3 bases are TGTGCCAGTAGGGACAACTACGAGCAGTACTTC.

This clone is a singleton in its sample. The chain links TRBV11-3 to TRBJ2-5; D gene ambiguous. CDR3 length equals 15 residues. From germline, CDR1 is SGHNT and CDR2 YENEEA. Trimming left V 1 base short and J 5 bases short, with 14 bases between. CDR3 region: CASSLGTRELETQYF. CDR3 nucleotide sequence: TGTGCCAGCAGCTTAGGGACCCGAGAATTGGAGACCCAGTACTTC.

The chain has TRBV7-2 and TRBJ2-7, with D possibly being TRBD2 (5 bases). The V and J ends lost 3 bases and 3 bases respectively, with 9 bases between them. Germline CDR1 reads SGHTA; CDR2 reads FQGNSA. The CDR3 runs to 13 residues. DNA for the CDR3: TGTGCCAGCAGCTTGACTACTAACTACGAGCAGTACTTC. Translation: CASSLTTNYEQYF.

This clone was recorded once. This rearrangement joins TRBV7-6 to TRBJ2-2; D is uncertain. Deletions cut 5 bases from V and 5 bases from J, with 18 bases between. In germline, CDR1 is SGHVS, CDR2 FNYEAQ. The CDR3 totals 16 residues. The CDR3 reads CASSDPGSPLTGELFF. As DNA, the CDR3 is TGTGCCAGCAGCGACCCCGGGTCACCTTTAACCGGGGAGCTGTTTTTT.

The rearrangement links TRBV29-1 to TRBJ1-2, with 7 positions matching TRBD1. The CDR3 covers 12 residues. CDR1 and CDR2 (germline): SQVTM, ANQGSEA. The junction had 4 bases not matched to a gene; V was cut back by 4 bases and J by 5 bases. CDR3 nucleotides: TGCAGCGTTGGACAGGGTGGATATGGCTACACCTTC. Its protein is CSVGQGGYGYTF.

This clone was seen only once. The chain couples TRBV19 to TRBJ2-7; 7 nucleotides align to TRBD2. Germline V gene sequence: CDR1 LNHDA, CDR2 SQIVND (reference sequence). The CDR3 is 12 amino acids. V gave up 11 bases and J gave up 5 bases; unmatched junction bases: 9. The CDR3 reads CASDGGTDEQYF. The DNA for the CDR3 is TGTGCCTCTGACGGGGGGACGGACGAGCAGTACTTC.

The chain carries TRBV6-6 and TRBJ1-1; the D is unclear. The germline gives CDR1 MNHNY, CDR2 SVGAGI (reference sequence). V gave up 11 bases and J gave up 7 bases, with 14 bases separating them. The CDR3 runs to 11 residues. CDR3 sequence reads: CAAESSLEAFF. CDR3 sequence (DNA): TGTGCCGCCGAGAGCTCCCTTGAAGCTTTCTTT.

The rearrangement uses TRBV29-1 and TRBJ2-7, with 8 bases lining up with TRBD1. V was pared by 5 bases and J by 4 bases, with 7 bases of the junction left unmatched. Looked up from germline, CDR1 is SQVTM and CDR2 is ANQGSEA. The CDR3 length is 13 residues. CDR3 amino acids: CSVRPTGGYEQYF. For the CDR3, the DNA is TGCAGCGTTCGTCCTACAGGGGGATACGAGCAGTACTTC.

This clone was seen a few times. A junction boundary mismatches the germline segment, possibly from a read error. The V gene is TRBV7-7, the J gene TRBJ2-5; D may be TRBD2 (7 bases). The germline V gene encodes CDR1 SSHAT and CDR2 FNYEAQ (reference sequence). This CDR3 is 13 amino acids long. The CDR3 here is CASSLGRGETQYF. As DNA, the CDR3 is TGTGCTAGCAGCTTAGGGAGGGGGGAGACCCAGTACTTC. Full variable domain (missing parts from reference TRBV7-7 and TRBJ2-5): GAGVSQSPRYKVTKRGQDVTLRCDPISSHATLYWYQQALGQGPEFLTYFNYEAQPDKSGLPSDRFSAERPEGSISTLTIQRTEQRDSAMYRCASSLGRGETQYFGPGTRLLVL.

A word on this clone: Additional DNA sequences in this sample encode the identical CDR3. This chain joins TRBV28 and TRBJ2-7; unclear D gene. The CDR3 length is 13 residues. Germline lookup yields CDR1 MDHEN and CDR2 SYDVKM. V was shortened by 5 bases and J by 0 bases, with 8 bases between the two germline ends. The CDR3 loop is CASSRPSSYEQYF. The CDR3, as DNA: TGTGCCAGCAGTAGACCTTCCTCCTACGAGCAGTACTTC.

This clone has more than one count but fewer than ten. The rearrangement uses TRBV7-9 and TRBJ2-7, with 7 bases matching TRBD1. V dropped 2 bases and J dropped 3; count of bases not matched to a gene: 4. Germline CDR1 and CDR2: SEHNR and FQNEAQ (reference sequence). The CDR3 is made up of 14 amino acids. The CDR3 loop reads CASSLPGQSYEQYF. CDR3 in DNA: TGTGCCAGCAGCTTACCGGGACAGAGCTACGAGCAGTACTTC.

This clone was recorded once. CDR3 bases: TGTGCCAGCAGCTTAGGAGGGGCGGGGAATGAGCAGTTCTTC. Residues: CASSLGGAGNEQFF. The V and J genes are TRBV7-3 and TRBJ2-1; tentative D call: TRBD2 (6 bases). CDR3 length: 14 residues. V gave up 2 bases and J gave up 7 bases, with 12 bases separating them. The germline CDR1 and CDR2 sequences are SGHTA and FQGTGA. Based on the CDR3 plus reference TRBV7-3 and TRBJ2-1, the full variable domain is GAGVSQTPSNKVTEKGKYVELRCDPISGHTALYWYRQSLGQGPEFLIYFQGTGAADDSGLPNDRFFAVRPEGSVSTLKIQRTERGDSAVYLCASSLGGAGNEQFFGPGTRLTVL.

This chain connects TRBV5-8 to TRBJ1-5; the D is unclear. Germline V gene data show CDR1 as SGHTS and CDR2 as YDEGEE. The germline V and J ends were trimmed by 6 bases and 2 bases, with 21 bases remaining between them. The CDR3 runs 17 residues. Here the CDR3 DNA reads TGTGCCAGCAAGCTTGCGCCGAGGGTCATGGGCAATCAGCCCCAGCATTTT. Its protein product is CASKLAPRVMGNQPQHF.

The genes are TRBV19 and TRBJ2-7, with 11 bases matching TRBD2. Per germline, CDR1 LNHDA and CDR2 SQIVND (reference sequence). This CDR3 has 15 amino acids. J lost 2 bases, V lost 5 bases, and 5 bases had no gene match. The CDR3 here is CASSSPTSGAYEQYF. CDR3 nucleotide sequence: TGTGCCAGTAGTTCGCCGACTAGCGGGGCCTACGAGCAGTACTTC. Looking up the rest from reference TRBV19 and TRBJ2-7 gives the full variable domain: DGGITQSPKYLFRKEGQNVTLSCEQNLNHDAMYWYRQDPGQGLRLIYYSQIVNDFQKGDIAEGYSVSREKKESFPLTVTSAQKNPTAFYLCASSSPTSGAYEQYFGPGTRLTVT.

The chain carries TRBV29-1 and TRBJ1-1, with 8 bases identical to TRBD1. The CDR3 length is 12 residues. With V trimmed by 5 bases and J by 5 bases, 4 bases remained unmatched. The V gene's germline CDR1 is SQVTM and CDR2 ANQGSEA. The CDR3 protein is CSVRQGQTEAFF. In nucleotides, the CDR3 is TGCAGCGTTAGACAGGGGCAAACTGAAGCTTTCTTT. Combining the CDR3 with reference TRBV29-1 and TRBJ1-1 gives the whole variable domain SAVISQKPSRDICQRGTSLTIQCQVDSQVTMMFWYRQQPGQSLTLIATANQGSEATYESGFVIDKFPISRPNLTFSTLTVSNMSPEDSSIYLCSVRQGQTEAFFGQGTRLTVV.